This T cell receptor beta chain was found in a study of T cell responses to AZD1222 COVID-19 vaccine (dated by TCRdb to about 2021). In the study overall: Because spike-specific TCR depth and breadth did not differ between the two schedules, AZD1222 recipients who got a second dose at roughly 4 weeks were pooled with those who got a second dose at roughly 12 weeks. TCR sequencing was performed for 230 to 250 trial participants, of whom around 200 were given two doses of AZD1222 and some 26 were given two doses of MenACWY control vaccine. Enrollment into the trials was organized by age into subgroups of 18-55, 56-69 and 70-plus years, and those subgroups contained about 160, 30 and 59 TCR-sequenced participants, respectively. Points the paper makes about the study in general: Vaccine-associated CD4 TCRs spanned the whole spike protein, with dominant responses in regions 160-218 and 743-854. Conclusions about previously exposed vaccinees were limited because only six AZD1222 recipients were SARS-CoV-2 seropositive at baseline. The 56-69-year group was small, and its depth increase did not reach significance, likely because of low power. Most participants were white British and females outnumbered males, and the authors suggested that clonal diversity may have been underestimated. A significant rise in spike-specific TCR breadth and depth was observed after two AZD1222 doses relative to day 0 and relative to MenACWY recipients. Because no day 14 peak-response samples were available, the repertoires could be characterized only after the peak T cell response. Nearly half of unique spike-specific TCRs reportedly recognized epitopes outside regions mutated in the B.1.351 and B.1.1.7 variants.

Taken from the germline V gene, the CDR1 and CDR2 loops are MRHNA and SNTAGT. The CDR3 runs 15 residues from the cysteine to the phenylalanine. This entry keeps only the CDR3 DNA: 45 bases, framed from base 1. The time point label for this specimen denotes: baseline before first vaccination. Samples from vaccinated people were obtained from the UK trials COV001 and COV002, which included a single-blind randomized controlled phase 2/3 trial of AZD1222 (ChAdOx1 nCoV-19) in healthy adults. For TCRbeta chain sequencing, PBMC samples were collected from trial participants at day 0 and at day 28 after the second dose. Points on this clone: No antigen is known for it. Compared with germline, one end of the junction differs, possibly owing to a read error.

The CDR3 regions of human TCRbeta chains were analyzed by immunosequencing. Turning to the authors' computational methods: Repertoire TCRs were matched against a reference library of SARS-CoV-2-specific TCRs generated with the MIRA antigen-specificity platform. Breadth meant the fraction of unique TCRs that were SARS-CoV-2-associated, whereas depth meant the fraction of total T cells that were SARS-CoV-2-associated. Using the MIRA data, each spike-specific TCR was assigned both to the spike region to which the TCR was reactive and to a CD4 or CD8 class. Log10-transformed breadth and depth values were compared by one-way ANOVA with Sidak's multiple comparisons tests. The immuneACCESS repertoire file appears here via TCRdb, limited to in-frame rearrangements. These files lack a portion of the clones; in checked studies, under half of the deficit traces to unresolved V genes, and the cause of the others is not known. That table furnishes V, J and clone size, whereas the DNA furnished D and trimming. This sample has 100,000 to 120,000 clones in its table, and roughly 85% of those were observed once. The ten largest make up 3.2% of the sample.

Sequencing used peripheral blood, obtained on day 0 of AZD1222 vaccination. The TCR was taken from an adult in good health. This receptor chain uses TRBV6-4 and TRBJ1-3; perhaps TRBD1 is the D gene, with 6 bases matching. The nucleotides read TGTGCCAGCATTGACACAGGGTCCTCTGGAAACACCATATATTTT. Its protein product is CASIDTGSSGNTIYF.